This is a list of T cell receptor beta chains from one sample in a study of T-cell reconstitution after alpha-beta-depleted transplantation in children. TCRdb passed the PCR reads through MiXCR, listing each CDR3 protein once. The sample has a few hundred thousand distinct CDR3 sequences, approximately 10% seen once. The sequencing here drew on PBMCs from the stem cell graft donor, taken from the stem cell graft. These TCRs come from a human donor who donated a stem cell graft to a child with acute lymphoblastic leukemia. Each CDR3 is given with its conserved first and last residue. The D gene is left open where the match is weak. Clone size is given for some rows only: seen once, a few or many times, or a class if the clone is expanded.

j_call,clone_size,v_call,d_call,cdr3_nt,cdr3_aa
TRBJ2-3,few,TRBV2,TRBD2,TGTGCCAGCAGCATAGCGGGAACCACAGATACGCAGTATTTT,CASSIAGTTDTQYF
TRBJ2-3,few,TRBV6-7,-,TGTGCCAGCAGTTACTCGGGTGGATCTAGCACAGATACGCAGTATTTT,CASSYSGGSSTDTQYF
TRBJ2-5,many,TRBV20-1,TRBD2,TGCAGTGCTACCTGGGGGGGTTCGGAGACCCAGTACTTC,CSATWGGSETQYF
TRBJ2-7,few,TRBV19,TRBD2,TGTGCCAGTAGTACCGTAGCGGGAGAGACCTACGAGCAGTACTTC,CASSTVAGETYEQYF
TRBJ2-7,-,TRBV5-1,-,TGCGCCAGCTGCCCTGACGGATCTTCCTACGAGCAGTACTTC,CASCPDGSSYEQYF
TRBJ2-3,few,TRBV6-2/TRBV6-3,TRBD2,TGTGCCAGCAGTCACCTACTTAGCGGGAAGAGCACAGATACGCAGTATTTT,CASSHLLSGKSTDTQYF
TRBJ2-4,many,TRBV28,TRBD1,TGTGCCAGCAGTTCACAGACAGGGGCCAAAAACATTCAGTACTTC,CASSSQTGAKNIQYF
TRBJ1-2,few,TRBV6-2/TRBV6-3,-,TGTGCCAGCAGTTACTCGGGTTCTACCTACGGCTACACCTTC,CASSYSGSTYGYTF
TRBJ2-6,-,TRBV7-3,-,TGTGCCAGCAGCTTATTTGGTCAGGGGATCATCTACTCTGGGGCCAACGTCCTGACTTTC,CASSLFGQGIIYSGANVLTF
TRBJ2-3,many,TRBV2,TRBD2,TGTGCCAGCAGTGTAGGTCTAGCGGTCACAGATACGCAGTATTTT,CASSVGLAVTDTQYF
TRBJ2-1,few,TRBV24-1,-,TGTGCCACCAGTGAGAGGGATGAGCAGTTCTTC,CATSERDEQFF
TRBJ2-1,few,TRBV29-1,-,TGCAGCGTTGAGGGTCTGAGAAATGAGCAGTTCTTC,CSVEGLRNEQFF
TRBJ2-5,-,TRBV7-2,-,TGTGCCAGCAGCTGGGGAACTGAGACCCAGTACTTC,CASSWGTETQYF
TRBJ2-5,once,TRBV27,TRBD2,TGTGCCAGCATTCGAAGAAGACCCGGGACTAGCGGGAGTTATGAGACCCAGTACTTC,CASIRRRPGTSGSYETQYF
TRBJ2-6,few,TRBV15,-,TGTGCCACCAGCAGAGATCGGAGGGCTGGGGCCAACGTCCTGACTTTC,CATSRDRRAGANVLTF
TRBJ2-7,few,TRBV3-1,-,TGTGCCAGCAGCCAAGAGCCGAGGTCCTACTACGAGCAGTACTTC,CASSQEPRSYYEQYF
TRBJ1-5,few,TRBV20-1,TRBD1,TGCAGTGTTGGGACAGGGGCAAATCAGCCCCAGCATTTT,CSVGTGANQPQHF
TRBJ2-6,many,TRBV18,-,TGTGCCAGCTCACCGGGCTCTGGGGCCAACGTCCTGACTTTC,CASSPGSGANVLTF
TRBJ1-4,-,TRBV7-9,-,TGTGCCAGCAGCTTAGACCTGACAGGAGTTAATGAAAAACTGTTTTTT,CASSLDLTGVNEKLFF
TRBJ2-1,-,TRBV28,TRBD2,TGTGCCAGCAGTACACCTAGCGGGAACCAATACAATGAGCAGTTCTTC,CASSTPSGNQYNEQFF
TRBJ1-3,-,TRBV10-3,-,TGTACCATCAGTGAATCTGGCACCTACTCTGGAAACACCATATATTTT,CTISESGTYSGNTIYF
TRBJ2-3,-,TRBV12-3/TRBV12-4,-,TGTGCCAGCAGTTTAAACACGCCCGGTACGCAGTATTTT,CASSLNTPGTQYF
TRBJ1-4,-,TRBV4-1,-,TGCGCCAGCAGCTCCTTCGGGGAGGGGGCAACTAATGAAAAACTGTTTTTT,CASSSFGEGATNEKLFF
TRBJ2-7,few,TRBV7-2,TRBD2,TGTGCCAGCAGCCGAGAGGGAGGGCTGTCCTACGAGCAGTACTTC,CASSREGGLSYEQYF
TRBJ2-1,few,TRBV12-3/TRBV12-4,TRBD2,TGTGCCAGCACCCGGACTAGCGGGACCCTTCTCACCAATGAGCAGTTCTTC,CASTRTSGTLLTNEQFF
TRBJ2-1,-,TRBV20-1,TRBD2,TGCAGTGGGACTAGCGGTTACAATGAGCAGTTCTTC,CSGTSGYNEQFF
TRBJ2-3,few,TRBV12-3/TRBV12-4,-,TGTGCCAGCAGTTTCGGCCAGGGAGCTAATACGCAGTATTTT,CASSFGQGANTQYF
TRBJ2-7,few,TRBV12-3/TRBV12-4,TRBD2,TGTGCCAGCAGTTTAGGTAGCGGGAGGGCCGCCTACGAGCAGTACTTC,CASSLGSGRAAYEQYF
TRBJ2-5,few,TRBV3-1,-,TGTGCCAGCAGCCCCCCCCTCCAAGAGACCCAGTACTTC,CASSPPLQETQYF
TRBJ2-2,-,TRBV7-6,-,TGTGCCAGCAGCTTATCGGACACCTCGACCGGGGAGCTGTTTTTT,CASSLSDTSTGELFF
TRBJ2-1,few,TRBV5-1,-,TGCGCCAGCAGCTTAGGGGTTGTGGTCAACAATGAGCAGTTCTTC,CASSLGVVVNNEQFF
TRBJ2-1,many,TRBV11-2,-,TGTGCCAGCAGCTTAGAATTCGTAGGGAATGAGCAGTTCTTC,CASSLEFVGNEQFF
TRBJ2-2,-,TRBV5-1,TRBD1,TGCGCCAGCAGCAAGCTGACAGGGGGAGGGACCGGGGAGCTGTTTTTT,CASSKLTGGGTGELFF
TRBJ1-1,-,TRBV7-9,-,TGTGCCAGCAGCTTCGGGGTTTACCCCTTTGAAGCTTTCTTT,CASSFGVYPFEAFF
TRBJ2-7,-,TRBV4-2,-,TGTGCCAGCAGCCAACAATTCGGGGGAACCTACGAGCAGTACTTC,CASSQQFGGTYEQYF
TRBJ1-2,many,TRBV11-2,-,TGTGCCAGCAGCTCCTTAATAATGACGGAGTATGGCTACACCTTC,CASSSLIMTEYGYTF
TRBJ1-5,many,TRBV12-3/TRBV12-4,TRBD1,TGTGCCAGCAGGGCAGGGGGAGGAAGTCAGCCCCAGCATTTT,CASRAGGGSQPQHF
TRBJ2-3,-,TRBV4-1,TRBD2,TGCGCCAGCAGCCAAGGAGCGGGAAATTCAGATACGCAGTATTTT,CASSQGAGNSDTQYF
TRBJ2-3,many,TRBV5-5,TRBD2,TGTGCCAGCAGGACTAGCGGGAACACAGATACGCAGTATTTT,CASRTSGNTDTQYF
TRBJ2-1,-,TRBV24-1,-,TGTGCCACCAGTGATTGGGCTAGCAATGAGCAGTTCTTC,CATSDWASNEQFF
TRBJ2-2,many,TRBV11-1,TRBD2,TGTGCCAGCCAAATACTAGCGGGAGGGCGTTACACCGGGGAGCTGTTTTTT,CASQILAGGRYTGELFF
TRBJ2-2,few,TRBV5-1,-,TGCGCCAGCAGCTCCGACTCGATTCACACCGGGGAGCTGTTTTTT,CASSSDSIHTGELFF
TRBJ2-1,few,TRBV11-2,TRBD2,TGTGCCAGCAGCCTCGGAAGATTAGCGGGGAACTCCTACAATGAGCAGTTCTTC,CASSLGRLAGNSYNEQFF
TRBJ2-4,few,TRBV3-1,-,TGTGCCAGCAGCCAAGGGCTAATTCAGTACTTC,CASSQGLIQYF
TRBJ2-1,many,TRBV3-1,TRBD2,TGTGCCAGCAGCCCGCCGGGACTAGCGGGAGGGAATGAGCAGTTCTTC,CASSPPGLAGGNEQFF
TRBJ1-5,-,TRBV19,-,TGTGCCAGTAGTATAGGGAAAAATTACGGCAATCAGCCCCAGCATTTT,CASSIGKNYGNQPQHF
TRBJ2-1,-,TRBV9,-,TGTGCCAGCAGCGTAGATGTGGGACCCCCAAAGGAGGAGCAGTTCTTC,CASSVDVGPPKEEQFF
TRBJ2-7,few,TRBV5-5,TRBD1,TGTGCCAGCAGCTTCGGATGGACAGGAGGCTACGAGCAGTACTTC,CASSFGWTGGYEQYF
TRBJ2-3,few,TRBV20-1,TRBD2,TGCAGTGCTAGGGGGACTAGCGGCACAGATACGCAGTATTTT,CSARGTSGTDTQYF
TRBJ2-5,-,TRBV15,-,TGTGCCACCAGCAGAGGCGGGAATCAAGAGACCCAGTACTTC,CATSRGGNQETQYF